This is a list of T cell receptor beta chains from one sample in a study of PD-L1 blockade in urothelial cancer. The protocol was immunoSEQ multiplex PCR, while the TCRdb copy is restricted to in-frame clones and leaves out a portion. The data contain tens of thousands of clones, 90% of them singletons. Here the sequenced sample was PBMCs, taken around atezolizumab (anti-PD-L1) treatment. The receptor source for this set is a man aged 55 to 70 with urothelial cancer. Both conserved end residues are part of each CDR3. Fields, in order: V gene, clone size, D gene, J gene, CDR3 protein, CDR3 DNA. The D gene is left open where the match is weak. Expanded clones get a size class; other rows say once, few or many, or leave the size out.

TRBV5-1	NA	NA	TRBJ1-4	CASSDPQGRSEKLFF	TGCGCCAGCAGCGATCCCCAGGGAAGGAGTGAAAAACTGTTTTTT
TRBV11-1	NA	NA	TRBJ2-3	CASSYRGTSTDTQYF	TGTGCCAGCAGCTATCGGGGGACTAGCACAGATACGCAGTATTTT
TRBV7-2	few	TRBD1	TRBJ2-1	CASSLPYGTGNYNEQFF	TGTGCCAGCAGCCTACCCTACGGGACAGGCAATTACAATGAGCAGTTCTTC
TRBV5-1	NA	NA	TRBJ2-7	CASSFRDYSYEQYF	TGCGCCAGCAGCTTCCGCGACTACTCCTACGAGCAGTACTTC
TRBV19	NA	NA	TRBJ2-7	CASSPSPIGDREQYF	TGTGCCAGTAGTCCATCCCCTATAGGGGATCGAGAGCAGTACTTC
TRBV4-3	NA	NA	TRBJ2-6	CASSQAGAGANVLTF	TGCGCCAGCAGCCAAGCGGGTGCTGGGGCCAACGTCCTGACTTTC
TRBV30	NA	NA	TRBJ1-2	CAWEGGGYTF	TGTGCCTGGGAAGGGGGTGGCTACACCTTC
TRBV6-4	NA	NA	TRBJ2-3	CASSAAGAAPDTQYF	TGTGCCAGCAGTGCCGCGGGGGCCGCCCCGGATACGCAGTATTTT
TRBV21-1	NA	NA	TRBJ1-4	CASSNLGHHEKLFF	TGTGCCAGCAGCAACCTCGGACACCATGAAAAACTGTTTTTT
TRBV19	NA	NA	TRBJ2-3	CASSLQGTRTDTQYF	TGTGCCAGTAGCCTACAGGGAACGCGGACAGATACGCAGTATTTT
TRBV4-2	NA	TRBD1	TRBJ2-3	CASSPLDRGTDTQYF	TGTGCCAGCAGCCCCTTGGACAGGGGTACAGATACGCAGTATTTT
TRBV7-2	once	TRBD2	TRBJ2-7	CASSLLGIAGSYEQYF	TGTGCCAGCAGCTTACTGGGGATAGCGGGGTCCTACGAGCAGTACTTC
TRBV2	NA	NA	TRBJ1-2	CASSEAGDYGYTF	TGTGCCAGCAGTGAGGCAGGTGACTATGGCTACACCTTC
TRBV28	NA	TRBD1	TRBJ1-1	CASSSGAGGSNTEAFF	TGTGCCAGCAGTTCGGGGGCAGGGGGGTCGAACACTGAAGCTTTCTTT
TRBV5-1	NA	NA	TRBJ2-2	CASSGLTNTGELFF	TGCGCCAGCAGCGGGCTAACGAACACCGGGGAGCTGTTTTTT
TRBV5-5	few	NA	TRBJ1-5	CASSLDSSNQPQHF	TGTGCCAGCAGCCTAGACAGTAGCAATCAGCCCCAGCATTTT
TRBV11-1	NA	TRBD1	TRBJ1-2	CASSSGTGGYGYTF	TGTGCCAGCAGCTCAGGGACAGGGGGATATGGCTACACCTTC
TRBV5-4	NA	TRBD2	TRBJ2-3	CASSSSGAPTDTQYF	TGTGCCAGCAGCTCTAGCGGGGCCCCCACAGATACGCAGTATTTT